These 10 T cell receptor beta chains originate from one sample sequenced in a study of response to subunit inactivated influenza vaccine. TCRdb reanalysed the RT-PCR reads using MiXCR and keeps one entry per CDR3 protein. The data show 800,000 or so distinct CDR3 sequences, roughly 20% seen once. The sample here was PBMCs from blood, taken approximately 5 days after vaccination. These receptor sequences come from a man aged 45-65 years who received an inactivated influenza vaccine.

A few counts support this clonotype. This sequence joins TRBV10-2 and TRBJ2-7; possible D gene TRBD1, 7 bases. V lost 0 bases and J 2 bases, leaving 11 bases between the germline ends. Germline assignment: CDR1 WSHSY and CDR2 SAAADI. The CDR3 spans 15 residues. DNA for the CDR3: TGCGCCAGCAGTGAGTCAGCCAGGGGGGCCTACGAGCAGTACTTC. As protein: CASSESARGAYEQYF.

With regard to this clonotype: This is likely a read error, given that the CDR3 carries no conserved phenylalanine or tryptophan at its end. The chain's CDR3 is CAGGTGVDEQFL. Written as DNA, the CDR3 is TGTGCCGGCGGGACAGGGGTCGATGAGCAGTTCCTC. V is TRBV5-4 and J is TRBJ2-1; 10 bases are a match to TRBD1. CDR3 length: 12 amino acids. Germline V gives CDR1 SGHNT, CDR2 YYREEE (reference sequence). J was trimmed by 8 bases and V by 10 bases; bases with no gene match: 6.

This clonotype appeared a few times. Its ends do not fully match the called genes, so a read error is possible. V is TRBV29-1 and J is TRBJ2-1; D remains ambiguous. The CDR3 has 14 amino acids. In germline, CDR1 is SQVTM, CDR2 ANQGSEA. DNA of the CDR3: TGCAGCGTGGAAGGGCGTCGAGCCTACAATGAGCAGTTCTTC. Translated: CSVEGRRAYNEQFF.

The V gene is TRBV12-3 or TRBV12-4, the J gene TRBJ2-7, with TRBD2 as a possible D gene (7 bases). This CDR3 has 11 residues. The V and J ends lost 8 bases and 9 bases respectively, with 14 bases between them. The CDR3 spells CASGGGAAQYF. Written as DNA, the CDR3 is TGTGCCAGCGGGGGGGGGGCGGCGCAGTACTTC.

This clonotype was recorded many times. This chain links TRBV5-1 with TRBJ2-5; TRBD1 matches at 8 bases. The V gene end was trimmed by 3 bases and the J gene end by 7 bases; junction bases not matched to a gene: 11. Looked up from germline, CDR1 is SGHRS and CDR2 is YFSETQ. The CDR3 consists of 15 residues. The CDR3 loop reads CASSYQTGVDVTQYF. The CDR3 coding sequence is TGCGCCAGCAGCTACCAGACAGGGGTAGATGTGACCCAGTACTTC.

This chain connects TRBV3-1 to TRBJ2-2, with 12 bases that match TRBD2. CDR3 length: 15 residues. Germline lookup yields CDR1 LGHDT and CDR2 YNNKEL (reference sequence). The junction had 4 bases not matched to a gene; V was cut back by 5 bases and J by 6 bases. This chain's CDR3 is CASSSRLAGAGELFF. The CDR3 coding sequence is TGTGCCAGCAGCTCCCGACTAGCGGGAGCCGGGGAGCTGTTTTTT.

There are a few counts of this clonotype. V and J are TRBV15 and TRBJ2-5; D possibly corresponds to TRBD2 (7 bases). The CDR3 totals 18 residues. Trimming cost V 4 bases and J 0 bases, with 21 bases left between them. The germline CDR1 and CDR2 sequences are LNHNV and YYDKDF (reference sequence). CDR3 amino acids: CATSKGGVRGFYQETQYF. CDR3 in DNA: TGTGCCACCAGCAAAGGGGGGGTCAGGGGATTCTACCAAGAGACCCAGTACTTC.

This clonotype was detected a few times. This chain connects TRBV13 to TRBJ2-7, with 8 bases matching TRBD2. V trimming: 5 bases; J trimming: 1 base; junction bases outside the gene matches: 16. This CDR3 is 18 amino acids long. CDR1 and CDR2 from the germline V gene are PRHDT and FYEKMQ (reference sequence). The CDR3 DNA reads TGTGCCAGCAGCCGTCGGAATGAACCGGGACTAGGTTCCTACGAGCAGTACTTC. The encoded protein is CASSRRNEPGLGSYEQYF.

This clonotype has only a few counts. The chain links TRBV28 to TRBJ1-2; D call uncertain. In germline, CDR1 is MDHEN, CDR2 SYDVKM. Trimming removed 1 base from V and 2 bases from J, with 2 bases in between. CDR3 length: 12 residues. CDR3 nucleotides: TGTGCCAGCAGTTTATTGAACTATGGCTACACCTTC. Protein sequence: CASSLLNYGYTF.

In its sample, this clonotype was seen many times. The chain carries TRBV29-1 and TRBJ2-1; D perhaps matches TRBD2 (6 bases). Trimming left V 1 base short and J 7 bases short, with 17 bases between. Per the germline V gene, CDR1 is SQVTM and CDR2 is ANQGSEA. This CDR3 is 15 amino acids long. The CDR3 loop reads CSVEGLARRKNEQFF. The CDR3, as DNA: TGCAGCGTTGAAGGGCTAGCGCGGAGGAAGAATGAGCAGTTCTTC.